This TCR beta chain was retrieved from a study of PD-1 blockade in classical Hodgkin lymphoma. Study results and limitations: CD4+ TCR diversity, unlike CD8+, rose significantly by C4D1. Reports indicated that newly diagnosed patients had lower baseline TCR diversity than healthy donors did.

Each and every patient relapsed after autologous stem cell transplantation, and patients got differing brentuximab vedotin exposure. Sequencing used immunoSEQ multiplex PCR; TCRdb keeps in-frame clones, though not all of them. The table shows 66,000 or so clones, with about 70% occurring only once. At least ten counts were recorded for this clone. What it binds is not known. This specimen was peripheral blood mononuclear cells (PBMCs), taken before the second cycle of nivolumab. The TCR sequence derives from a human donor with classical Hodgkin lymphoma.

This CDR3 reads CASSEGHLGDTEAFF. In DNA, the CDR3 is TGTGCCAGCAGTGAAGGACACTTAGGGGACACTGAAGCTTTCTTT. The chain recombines TRBV6-1 with TRBJ1-1; a possible D gene is TRBD1 (5 bases). The germline V gene has CDR1 MNHNS and CDR2 SASEGT. Trimming shortened V by 1 base and J by 3 bases, and 12 bases separated the two germline ends. This CDR3 contains 15 residues.